The clone carrying this TCR beta chain was found a few times. The CDR3 covers 12 residues. Germline V gene sequence: CDR1 SEHNR, CDR2 FQNEAQ (reference sequence). V lost 2 bases, J lost 9 bases, and 10 bases lay in between. The sample is drawn from a study of blood T cell repertoires in COVID-19. Study-wide context: Sites across the United States, Italy and Spain contributed samples from acute and convalescent COVID-19. T cells, B-cell-depleted T cells, or PBMCs provided the cDNA or gDNA that served as material.

Original processing notes: Reference gene primer amplification in the assay estimated nucleated cell counts. Method: immunoSEQ multiplex PCR; TCRdb's copy keeps in-frame clones and lacks some. The DNA gave D and trimming, while V, J and clone size come from that table. Seen here are about 100,000 clones, about 90% observed once, and the top ten hold around 5%. The specimen sequenced was peripheral blood. The chain is built from TRBV7-9 and TRBJ1-1; D gene unclear. This clonotype was sampled from a woman between 50 and 59 years old with COVID-19, enrolled during active disease. This CDR3 reads CASSLSRDQAFF. The CDR3 bases are TGTGCCAGCAGCTTATCGAGAGATCAAGCTTTCTTT.